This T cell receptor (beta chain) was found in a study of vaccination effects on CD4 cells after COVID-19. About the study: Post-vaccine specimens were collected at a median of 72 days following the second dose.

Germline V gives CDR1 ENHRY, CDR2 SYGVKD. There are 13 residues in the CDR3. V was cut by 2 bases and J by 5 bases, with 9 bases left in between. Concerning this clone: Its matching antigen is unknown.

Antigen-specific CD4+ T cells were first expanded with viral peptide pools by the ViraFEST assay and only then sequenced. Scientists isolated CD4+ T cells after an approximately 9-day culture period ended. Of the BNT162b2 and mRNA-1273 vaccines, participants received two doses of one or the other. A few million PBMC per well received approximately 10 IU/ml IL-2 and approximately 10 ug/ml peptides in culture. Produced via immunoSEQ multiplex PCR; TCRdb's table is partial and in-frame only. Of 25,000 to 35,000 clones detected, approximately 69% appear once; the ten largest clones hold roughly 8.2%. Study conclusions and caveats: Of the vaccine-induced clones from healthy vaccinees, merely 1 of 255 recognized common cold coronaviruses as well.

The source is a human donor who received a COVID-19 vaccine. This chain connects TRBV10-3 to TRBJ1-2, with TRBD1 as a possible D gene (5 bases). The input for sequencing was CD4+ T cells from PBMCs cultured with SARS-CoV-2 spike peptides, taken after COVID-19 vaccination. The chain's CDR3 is CAISEVGEYGYTF. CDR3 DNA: TGTGCCATCAGTGAGGTGGGGGAATATGGCTACACCTTC.